Listed below are T cell receptor beta chains from one sample, sequenced in a study of T cell changes during pregnancy in multiple sclerosis. Some clones are missing from TCRdb's copy, which holds only in-frame ones; the method was immunoSEQ multiplex PCR. This sample has about 40,000 clones, with 91% found just once. The sequences come from CD4+ T cells from peripheral blood mononuclear cells, collected in the third trimester of pregnancy. The source is a female donor in good health, enrolled as a control in a pregnancy study. Each CDR3 is given with its conserved first and last residue. D genes are given only for firm matches. Size is stated for part of the rows, as once, few or many counts, or as a class when the clone is expanded.

abundance,d_gene,j_gene,v_gene,CDR3nt,CDR3aa
-,-,TRBJ1-6,TRBV30,TGTGCCTGGAGTGGCCTGACAGGTGGGGATTCACCCCTCCACTTT,CAWSGLTGGDSPLHF
-,-,TRBJ1-2,TRBV7-9,TGTGCCAGCAGCTTCGGAGCCGCGCTTGGCTACACCTTC,CASSFGAALGYTF
-,TRBD1,TRBJ1-5,TRBV19,TGTGCCAGTAGTATTTACAGGGGGGGCAATCAGCCCCAGCATTTT,CASSIYRGGNQPQHF
few,TRBD1,TRBJ1-6,TRBV10-3,TGTGCCACATACCAGGGGGCTGGCTCACCCCTCCACTTT,CATYQGAGSPLHF
once,-,TRBJ2-7,TRBV4-1,TGCGCCAGCAGCCAAGGACGGAGGGTTGGTTTTTCCTACGAGCAGTACTTC,CASSQGRRVGFSYEQYF
-,-,TRBJ2-1,TRBV6-6,TGTGCCAGCAGTATCAACAATGAGCAGTTCTTC,CASSINNEQFF
-,-,TRBJ2-3,TRBV28,TGTGCCAGCAGTCCGAGACAGGTGGGTCCAGATACGCAGTATTTT,CASSPRQVGPDTQYF
few,-,TRBJ2-2,TRBV4-1,TGCGCCAGCAGCCAAGGTGGTGGGGGCCGTCACACCGGGGAGCTGTTTTTT,CASSQGGGGRHTGELFF
-,TRBD2,TRBJ2-5,TRBV18,TGTGCCAGCTCACCACCCTCTAGCGGGGGGGAGACCCAGTACTTC,CASSPPSSGGETQYF
-,TRBD2,TRBJ2-7,TRBV28,TGTGCCAGCAGCCAGACTAGCGGGAGATACGAGCAGTACTTC,CASSQTSGRYEQYF
-,-,TRBJ1-1,TRBV19,TGTGCCACCCTACCCCGGGTTTCAGGGCGAAACACTGAAGCTTTCTTT,CATLPRVSGRNTEAFF
-,TRBD2,TRBJ2-7,TRBV5-4,TGTGCCAGCAGCACGGAGCTAGCGGGGAGCTCCTACGAGCAGTACTTC,CASSTELAGSSYEQYF
-,TRBD1,TRBJ1-2,TRBV6-1,TGTGCCAGCAGTGAAGTCCCCGGGACAGATCTGAATGGCTACACCTTC,CASSEVPGTDLNGYTF
-,-,TRBJ2-7,TRBV15,TGTGCCACCAGCAGAGATAGAAGGGGGTTAACCTACGAGCAGTACTTC,CATSRDRRGLTYEQYF
once,-,TRBJ1-4,TRBV6-5,TGTGCCAGCAGTTACTCGATCGGCGCAGGGCGGGGGAAACTGTTTTTT,CASSYSIGAGRGKLFF
-,TRBD2,TRBJ2-5,TRBV30,TGTGCCTGGGGCCCTAGCGGGAGTTGGGAGACCCAGTACTTC,CAWGPSGSWETQYF
-,-,TRBJ2-3,TRBV18,TGTGCCAGCTCACCAGAGGGAGGTACGCAGTATTTT,CASSPEGGTQYF
-,TRBD1,TRBJ1-5,TRBV27,TGTGCCAGCGGTTCTGCGGACAGGGACCCCCAGCATTTT,CASGSADRDPQHF
-,-,TRBJ2-1,TRBV7-8,TGTGCCAGCAGCTTGGGTGCTAGCGACAATGAGCAGTTCTTC,CASSLGASDNEQFF
few,TRBD1,TRBJ2-2,TRBV5-4,TGTGCCAGCAGCTTGGTTGGGACAGGGGATTACACCGGGGAGCTGTTTTTT,CASSLVGTGDYTGELFF
-,TRBD2,TRBJ2-7,TRBV25-1,TGTGCCAGCAGTCCGCGGGGGTTCTCCTACGAGCAGTACTTC,CASSPRGFSYEQYF
-,TRBD1,TRBJ2-5,TRBV15,TGTGCCACCAGCAGGGACAGGGGAGGGGAGACCCAGTACTTC,CATSRDRGGETQYF
-,TRBD2,TRBJ2-3,TRBV27,TGTGCCAGCAGTTTAAGACTAGCGGGAGGGAGCACAGATACGCAGTATTTT,CASSLRLAGGSTDTQYF
-,-,TRBJ1-6,TRBV30,TGTGCCTGGAGTTCTCAGGGTGCGACACCCCTCCACTTT,CAWSSQGATPLHF
-,TRBD1,TRBJ1-2,TRBV28,TGTGCCAGCAGTATAACAGGGGATGGCTACACCTTC,CASSITGDGYTF
-,TRBD2,TRBJ2-1,TRBV7-8,TGTGCCAGCAGCTTTAGCGGGGGGCCTTACAATGAGCAGTTCTTC,CASSFSGGPYNEQFF
-,TRBD1,TRBJ1-2,TRBV7-9,TGTGCCAGCAGCTTACTCGGAGGGGGCGGAGGCTACACCTTC,CASSLLGGGGGYTF
-,-,TRBJ2-3,TRBV5-1,TGCGCCAGTCGAACTTATCAAAGAGCCAGCACAGATACGCAGTATTTT,CASRTYQRASTDTQYF
-,TRBD2,TRBJ2-5,TRBV27,TGTGCCAGCATTTCCCCCGCGGGGGGTGTTAGGACCCAGTACTTC,CASISPAGGVRTQYF
-,-,TRBJ2-7,TRBV30,TGTGCCTGGAGTTTTTCAGTGGCGGGCTACGAGCAGTACTTC,CAWSFSVAGYEQYF
-,-,TRBJ1-5,TRBV7-2,TGTGCCAGCAGCTTACAGGGATATAGCAATCAGCCCCAGCATTTT,CASSLQGYSNQPQHF
-,TRBD1,TRBJ2-7,TRBV27,TGTGCCAGCAGTTTGGTGGGGGGACAGGGTCCCCACGAGCAGTACTTC,CASSLVGGQGPHEQYF
-,TRBD2,TRBJ2-7,TRBV7-2,TGTGCCAGCTCGGGAGGAAAAGCCTACGAGCAGTACTTC,CASSGGKAYEQYF
-,-,TRBJ2-7,TRBV5-1,TGCGCCAGCAGCTTGACTACCGGCCCCTACGAGCAGTACTTC,CASSLTTGPYEQYF
-,TRBD2,TRBJ2-1,TRBV15,TGTGCCACCAGCAGAGATAGGCTAGCGGGGAACAATGAGCAGTTCTTC,CATSRDRLAGNNEQFF
few,TRBD2,TRBJ2-7,TRBV6-6,TGTGCCAGCAGTTACCAAGCGGGAGGATCGGGGGAGCAGTACTTC,CASSYQAGGSGEQYF
-,TRBD1,TRBJ1-6,TRBV6-1,TGTGCCAGCAGTAACAGGGGTAGATCACCCCTCCACTTT,CASSNRGRSPLHF
-,-,TRBJ2-7,TRBV2,TGTGCCAGCAGCAAACAGGGAGCCTACGAGCAGTACTTC,CASSKQGAYEQYF
-,TRBD1,TRBJ2-6,TRBV7-9,TGTGCCAGCAGCTTAGCAGGGGGCACTGGGGCCAACGTCCTGACTTTC,CASSLAGGTGANVLTF
-,TRBD1,TRBJ1-5,TRBV30,TGTGCCTGGGGGACAGGGTTCTCTGAACAGCCCCAGCATTTT,CAWGTGFSEQPQHF
-,-,TRBJ2-7,TRBV21-1,TGTGCCAGCGACCAGGGGGTAGAATCTAGCTACGAGCAGTACTTC,CASDQGVESSYEQYF
-,-,TRBJ2-3,TRBV7-8,TGTGCCAGCAGCTTTGCGGGGGCTTACACAGATACGCAGTATTTT,CASSFAGAYTDTQYF
few,TRBD2,TRBJ2-7,TRBV4-2,TGTGCCAGCAGCCAATCAGCGGGAGTTGTGTCCTACGAGCAGTACTTC,CASSQSAGVVSYEQYF
-,-,TRBJ1-1,TRBV5-6,TGTGCCAGCAGCCCCGGTTCAGGGGCGCGGACTGAAGCTTTCTTT,CASSPGSGARTEAFF
-,TRBD1,TRBJ1-2,TRBV28,TGTGCCAGCAGTCCACAGGGGCTAGGTTATGGCTACACCTTC,CASSPQGLGYGYTF
-,-,TRBJ2-1,TRBV5-5,TGTGCCAGCAGCTCGCGTACCTACCCCTTCTCCTACAATGAGCAGTTCTTC,CASSSRTYPFSYNEQFF
-,TRBD1,TRBJ2-2,TRBV19,TGTGCCAGTAGTACAATTCGACAGGGTATAGGGACCGGGGAGCTGTTTTTT,CASSTIRQGIGTGELFF
-,TRBD1,TRBJ1-2,TRBV11-2,TGTGCCAGCAGCTCTGGACAGGGGGGCAGGTGCACCTTC,CASSSGQGGRCTF
-,TRBD1,TRBJ2-3,TRBV2,TGTGCCAGCAGTCCTGCGACAGGGACCACAGATACGCAGTATTTT,CASSPATGTTDTQYF
-,-,TRBJ1-1,TRBV28,TGTGCCAGCAGTTTACGGAGGCATGAAGCTTTCTTT,CASSLRRHEAFF
-,-,TRBJ1-2,TRBV28,TGTGCCAGCAGCCTACATAGGACAGCTAACTATGGCTACACCTTC,CASSLHRTANYGYTF
-,TRBD2,TRBJ2-7,TRBV18,TGTGCCAGCTCACCACGACTAGCGGGGGGATCTTACGAGCAGTACTTC,CASSPRLAGGSYEQYF
-,TRBD1,TRBJ1-6,TRBV7-9,TGTGCCAGCAGCCGGACAGGGCGGTATTCACCCCTCCACTTT,CASSRTGRYSPLHF
-,-,TRBJ2-1,TRBV29-1,TGCAGCGTTGGGTATTGGGCCGAAGCCCTCCATAATGAGCAGTTCTTC,CSVGYWAEALHNEQFF
-,TRBD2,TRBJ2-1,TRBV4-1,TGCGCCAGCAGCCAGGCCCAGCGGGGGAAGGGGGACAATGAGCAGTTCTTC,CASSQAQRGKGDNEQFF
-,TRBD1,TRBJ1-1,TRBV15,TGTGCCACCAGTCGGGACAGGGGGCACGAAGCTTTCTTT,CATSRDRGHEAFF
-,TRBD2,TRBJ2-3,TRBV7-2,TGTGCCAGCAGCTTGCGGGGGGCATCCACAGATACGCAGTATTTT,CASSLRGASTDTQYF
-,-,TRBJ2-7,TRBV11-2,TGTGCCAGCAGCTTAGAGTTTCAGTACGAGCAGTACTTC,CASSLEFQYEQYF